Shown below are 12 T cell receptor beta chains from a single sample sequenced in a study of human T cells and chemical hapten exposure. TCRdb ran MiXCR on the RACE reads and lists one entry per CDR3 protein. The sample has about 110,000 distinct CDR3 sequences; 9.2% are singletons. Regarding time point: patch test 2, 6 weeks after DPC sensitization. The treatment was: therapeutic diphenylcyclopropenone sensitization with weekly scalp DPC. The sample consisted of whole blood, taken in connection with sensitization to the hapten diphenylcyclopropenone (DPC). The receptors shown here come from a woman in her thirties or forties with alopecia areata. Some clones in this sample may be carry-over from other donors' samples.

This sequence joins TRBV20-1 and TRBJ1-2; D gene uncertain. The V gene's germline CDR1 is DFQATT and CDR2 SNEGSKA (reference sequence). This CDR3 region has 13 residues. V was pared by 3 bases and J by 0 bases, with 8 bases between. The CDR3 bases are TGCAGTGCTAGCCCCAGGACTAACTATGGCTACACCTTC. It is translated as CSASPRTNYGYTF.

V gene TRBV4-1 combines with J gene TRBJ2-3; D is unresolved. The CDR3 runs 11 residues. Per the germline V gene, CDR1 is MGHRA and CDR2 is YSYEKL. V lost 1 base and J lost 12, with 8 bases in between. CDR3 in amino acids: CASSQATAQYF. In DNA, the CDR3 is TGCGCCAGCAGCCAAGCTACCGCTCAGTATTTT.

This clonotype was seen a few times. The chain recombines TRBV28 with TRBJ1-1, with a possible D match to TRBD1 (5 bases). Germline V gene sequence: CDR1 MDHEN, CDR2 SYDVKM. The CDR3 totals 14 residues. With 6 bases removed from V and 3 bases from J, the gap between germline ends came to 14 bases. Here the CDR3 reads CASSHAGLDTEAFF. The DNA of the CDR3 is TGTGCCAGCAGCCACGCAGGGTTGGACACTGAAGCTTTCTTT. Using reference TRBV28 and TRBJ1-1 for the parts outside the CDR3, the full variable domain is DVKVTQSSRYLVKRTGEKVFLECVQDMDHENMFWYRQDPGLGLRLIYFSYDVKMKEKGDIPEGYSVSREKKERFSLILESASTNQTSMYLCASSHAGLDTEAFFGQGTRLTVV.

This clonotype was detected many times. DNA for the CDR3: TGTGCCAGCAGTGAAGCGTTCCCAGTCTATGGCTACACCTTC. This encodes CASSEAFPVYGYTF. The chain links TRBV6-1 to TRBJ1-2, with D hard to call. Germline CDR1 is MNHNS and CDR2 is SASEGT. Trimming shortened V by 0 bases and J by 4 bases, and 9 bases separated the two germline ends. The CDR3 spans 14 residues.

This rearrangement joins TRBV3-1 to TRBJ2-3; no reliable D call. The CDR3 spans 14 residues. The V gene's germline CDR1 is LGHDT and CDR2 YNNKEL (reference sequence). V was cut by 4 bases and J by 0 bases, with 8 bases left in between. The CDR3 loop reads CASSRFASTDTQYF. The CDR3 region has the DNA TGTGCCAGCAGCCGATTCGCTAGCACAGATACGCAGTATTTT.

Only a few counts were recorded for this clonotype. The CDR3 region is CASRHQAGQGSDTQYF. The CDR3 DNA reads as TGTGCCAGCAGACATCAAGCGGGACAGGGCTCAGATACGCAGTATTTT. This chain uses TRBV11-2 with TRBJ2-3; TRBD1 matches 9 bases. The germline gives CDR1 SGHAT, CDR2 FQNNGV. V lost 6 bases, J lost 4 bases, and 11 bases stayed unmatched. The CDR3 covers 16 residues.

The chain uses TRBV10-1 and TRBJ2-5; 10 nucleotides agree with TRBD2. CDR1 is WNHNN and CDR2 is SYGVQD in the germline V gene (reference sequence). The V gene end was trimmed by 3 bases and the J gene end by 1 base; junction bases not matched to a gene: 11. The CDR3 consists of 18 residues. CDR3 DNA: TGCGCCAGCAGTGACCAAATAGCGGGGGGCACTATCCAAGAGACCCAGTACTTC. Protein sequence: CASSDQIAGGTIQETQYF.

The rearrangement uses TRBV2 and TRBJ2-3; D is unclear. V dropped 6 bases and J dropped 2 bases, with 12 bases sitting between them. The CDR3 consists of 14 residues. Germline V lookup: CDR1 SNHLY, CDR2 FYNNEI. In DNA form, the CDR3 reads TGTGCCAGCAGCCCGAACGGTTACACAGATACGCAGTATTTT. Residues: CASSPNGYTDTQYF. Combining the CDR3 with reference TRBV2 and TRBJ2-3 gives the whole variable domain EPEVTQTPSHQVTQMGQEVILRCVPISNHLYFYWYRQILGQKVEFLVSFYNNEISEKSEIFDDQFSVERPDGSNFTLKIRSTKLEDSAMYFCASSPNGYTDTQYFGPGTRLTVL.

This clonotype was seen ten or more times. This chain links TRBV12-3 or TRBV12-4 with TRBJ1-1, with D perhaps matching TRBD1 (5 bases). This CDR3 has 12 amino acids. Trimming cost V 0 bases and J 7 bases, with 6 bases left between them. In DNA, the CDR3 is TGTGCCAGCAGTTTAGCGACAGTTGAAGCTTTCTTT. Translation gives CASSLATVEAFF.

This clonotype has ten or more counts. The genes are TRBV18 and TRBJ2-1; the D is unclear. The germline CDR1 and CDR2 sequences are KGHSH and LQKENI. The CDR3 covers 14 residues. Deletions cut 0 bases from V and 8 bases from J, with 11 bases between. The CDR3: CASSPPTLGDEQFF. The CDR3 bases are TGTGCCAGCTCACCACCCACACTTGGCGATGAGCAGTTCTTC.

V gene TRBV30 combines with J gene TRBJ1-2, with unresolved D. Per the germline V gene, CDR1 is GTSNPN and CDR2 is SVGIG (reference sequence). CDR3 length: 14 amino acids. Trimming shortened V by 0 bases and J by 4 bases, and 12 bases separated the two germline ends. The CDR3: CAWSVPEVTYGYTF. The CDR3 bases are TGTGCCTGGAGTGTCCCCGAGGTCACCTATGGCTACACCTTC. Full variable domain (remainder filled in from reference TRBV30 and TRBJ1-2): SQTIHQWPATLVQPVGSPLSLECTVEGTSNPNLYWYRQAAGRGLQLLFYSVGIGQISSEVPQNLSASRPQDRQFILSSKKLLLSDSGFYLCAWSVPEVTYGYTFGSGTRLTVV.

This clonotype was counted many times. The genes are TRBV2 and TRBJ2-1; 7 nucleotides match TRBD2. The germline CDR1 and CDR2 sequences are SNHLY and FYNNEI. This CDR3 spans 11 amino acids. J gave up 10 bases and V 7 bases, and 4 bases lay outside the gene matches. CDR3 nucleotides: TGTGCCAGCATGGCGGGGGAAGAGCAGTTCTTC. As protein: CASMAGEEQFF.